One T cell receptor (beta chain) is described in this entry. Its antigen is not identified. The data stem from a study of long-term antiretroviral therapy in people with HIV. Study details: The earliest samples came from an era when ART typically awaited falling CD4 counts.

Survey-level resolution applied to immunoSEQ assay v3.0. The data were produced by immunoSEQ multiplex PCR, yet TCRdb's version contains in-frame clones alone and is incomplete. The table has over 10,000 clones, approximately 79% seen once; the top ten hold around a tenth. Every specimen held between roughly 0.85-10 million cryopreserved PBMC. These were thawed and washed before DNA extraction. General study points: Absence of data on ART adherence, viral resistance or therapy changes was noted. Transplant donor controls retained higher diversity, though diversity increased after ART.

This CDR3 spans 14 amino acids. The TCR was taken from a woman aged 35 to 49 with HIV. Sequencing was performed on unsorted PBMCs, taken 0.8 years before starting antiretroviral therapy. This chain uses TRBV21-1 with TRBJ2-3; TRBD2, the table's D call, lacks a check against the DNA. TRBV21-1 is marked as a pseudogene. In DNA form, the CDR3 reads TGTGCCAGCAGCAAGGGGACTAGCGGGGAGGGACAGTATTTT. This translates into CASSKGTSGEGQYF.